These 17 T cell receptor beta chains originate from one sample sequenced in a study of cytomegalovirus exposure and HLA in healthy donors. PCR was performed using 60 Vbeta and 13 Jbeta primers. The data were produced by immunoSEQ multiplex PCR, yet TCRdb's version contains in-frame clones alone and is incomplete. This sample yields 150,000 to 200,000 clones, of which almost 80% are seen a single time; just under 1% belongs to the top ten. The sequenced sample was PBMCs. All receptors come from a woman between 45 and 60 years old in good health and CMV-seropositive.

The gene calls are TRBV28 and TRBJ2-7; 10 nucleotides line up with TRBD1. V shed 6 bases, J shed 6 bases, and the junction held 11 bases outside the gene matches. Germline assignment: CDR1 MDHEN and CDR2 SYDVKM. The CDR3 runs 15 residues. CDR3 bases: TGTGCCAGCAGCCCGACCGGGACAGGGGTTTCCGAGCAGTACTTC. Amino acid sequence: CASSPTGTGVSEQYF.

The chain has TRBV2 and TRBJ2-7, with 9 bases lining up with TRBD1. Germline V gives CDR1 SNHLY, CDR2 FYNNEI. The V and J ends lost 11 bases and 7 bases, in that order; junction bases with no gene match: 12. The CDR3 loop spans 13 amino acids. The CDR3 loop reads CAGQRTGDTEQYF. As DNA, the CDR3 is TGTGCCGGCCAGAGGACAGGGGACACTGAGCAGTACTTC.

This sequence joins TRBV9 and TRBJ2-7; TRBD2 is a possible D gene (6 bases). The V gene's germline CDR1 is SGDLS and CDR2 YYNGEE. CDR3 size: 15 residues. V was cut by 0 bases and J by 2 bases, with 12 bases left in between. CDR3 amino acids: CASSVGVSGPYEQYF. In DNA form, the CDR3 reads TGTGCCAGCAGCGTAGGGGTTAGCGGACCCTACGAGCAGTACTTC. The full variable domain, completed using reference TRBV9 and TRBJ2-7, is DSGVTQTPKHLITATGQRVTLRCSPRSGDLSVYWYQQSLDQGLQFLIQYYNGEERAKGNILERFSAQQFPDLHSELNLSSLELGDSALYFCASSVGVSGPYEQYFGPGTRLTVT.

This clone was counted a single time. The V and J genes are TRBV7-9 and TRBJ1-2; D not certain. Trimming removed 1 base at V and 4 bases at J, with 4 bases between. Germline V CDR1 and CDR2: SEHNR, FQNEAQ (reference sequence). This CDR3 is 12 amino acids long. The CDR3 DNA follows: TGTGCCAGCAGCTTAGACGGCTATGGCTACACCTTC. Translating gives CASSLDGYGYTF.

V is TRBV6-1 and J is TRBJ1-5; D unclear. This CDR3 comprises 13 residues. Trimming pared 2 bases from V and 6 bases from J, leaving 8 bases between. Per the germline V gene, CDR1 is MNHNS and CDR2 is SASEGT. The CDR3 is CASSENTGQPQHF. The CDR3 DNA reads as TGTGCCAGCAGTGAAAATACCGGTCAGCCCCAGCATTTT.

The chain uses TRBV28 and TRBJ2-5; 10 bases are shared with TRBD1. CDR1 is MDHEN and CDR2 is SYDVKM in the germline V gene. V shed 4 bases, J shed 1 base, and the junction held 3 bases outside the gene matches. The CDR3 extends over 15 amino acids. The DNA of the CDR3 is TGTGCCAGCAGTTCTTGGACAGGGGGCCAAGAGACCCAGTACTTC. The encoded protein is CASSSWTGGQETQYF.

A few counts support this clone. The rearrangement uses TRBV10-2 and TRBJ1-2; the match to TRBD1 covers 8 bases. The length of the CDR3 is 13 residues. Germline V gives CDR1 WSHSY, CDR2 SAAADI. With V trimmed by 5 bases and J by 5 bases, 4 bases remained unmatched. The CDR3 loop is CASSKTGEYGYTF. CDR3 sequence (DNA): TGCGCCAGCAGTAAGACAGGGGAGTATGGCTACACCTTC.

This chain connects TRBV11-2 to TRBJ1-2; 7 bases align to TRBD1. The germline gives CDR1 SGHAT, CDR2 FQNNGV. The CDR3 covers 14 residues. Unmatched junction bases numbered 9, after V lost 4 bases and J lost 7 bases. CDR3 loop: CASSSAGGPGGYTF. In DNA form, the CDR3 reads TGTGCCAGCAGCTCGGCAGGGGGGCCCGGTGGCTACACCTTC.

The chain recombines TRBV27 with TRBJ2-5, with 7 bases matching TRBD1. The end of the DNA fits TRBJ2-7 better, so the J call may be wrong. CDR1 is MNHEY and CDR2 is SMNVEV in the germline V gene (reference sequence). The CDR3 is 14 residues long. Written as DNA, the CDR3 is TGTGCCAGCAGACCGCAGGGGGTCCCCTACGAGCAGTACTTC. Translated: CASRPQGVPYEQYF.

J is TRBJ2-1 and V is TRBV29-1, with 7 bases fitting TRBD2. In germline, CDR1 is SQVTM, CDR2 ANQGSEA. Trimming cost V 5 bases and J 6 bases; bases outside gene matches: 7. The CDR3 runs 13 residues. The CDR3 is CSVQFGGGNEQFF. In DNA form, the CDR3 reads TGCAGCGTTCAATTTGGGGGGGGCAATGAGCAGTTCTTC.

V gene TRBV5-1 combines with J gene TRBJ1-1, with D tentatively TRBD1 (5 bases). The ends were cut back, 4 bases at V and 4 bases at J, with 14 bases in the middle. CDR3 length: 14 amino acids. The germline CDR1 and CDR2 sequences are SGHRS and YFSETQ. CDR3 sequence: CASSRTRDSTEAFF. CDR3 bases: TGCGCCAGCAGCCGTACCCGGGACTCCACTGAAGCTTTCTTT.

The V call is TRBV7-9, the J call TRBJ1-4, with 10 bases lining up with TRBD1. The V and J ends lost 8 bases and 7 bases, in that order; junction bases with no gene match: 7. The germline V gene has CDR1 SEHNR and CDR2 FQNEAQ (reference sequence). The CDR3 is 14 residues long. The CDR3, as DNA: TGTGCCAGCGGAAACGGACAGGGGGTTGAAAAACTGTTTTTT. This encodes CASGNGQGVEKLFF.

The chain links TRBV5-4 to TRBJ2-5; 10 bases line up with TRBD1. The V gene end was trimmed by 4 bases and the J gene end by 7 bases; junction bases not matched to a gene: 16. The CDR3 has 17 residues. The germline CDR1 and CDR2 sequences are SGHNT and YYREEE (reference sequence). CDR3 sequence (DNA): TGTGCCAGCAGCAAGGACGGGACAGGGGAACTATGGGGGACCCAGTACTTC. This gives the protein CASSKDGTGELWGTQYF.

This clone has more than one count but fewer than ten. The chain's CDR3 is CASSFLGQGNQPQHF. The CDR3 region has the DNA TGTGCCAGCAGTTTTCTGGGACAGGGTAATCAGCCCCAGCATTTT. The chain uses TRBV27 and TRBJ1-5; 9 positions agree with TRBD1. The CDR3 runs to 15 residues. V shed 3 bases, J shed 4 bases, and the junction held 4 bases outside the gene matches. Germline V lookup: CDR1 MNHEY, CDR2 SMNVEV (reference sequence).

Here the CDR3 DNA reads TGTGCCATCAGTAGCGGGAGGGGACTGTTCACCGGGGAGCTGTTTTTT. Protein: CAISSGRGLFTGELFF. V usage is TRBV10-3 and J usage is TRBJ2-2, with 10 bases identical to TRBD2. Germline V gene data show CDR1 as ENHRY and CDR2 as SYGVKD. V lost 5 bases and J lost 4; bases outside the gene matches: 7. The CDR3 is made up of 16 amino acids.

The chain joins TRBV2 to TRBJ1-5; 7 bases are a match to TRBD1. V gave up 4 bases and J gave up 2 bases; unmatched junction bases: 5. CDR3 length: 15 amino acids. From germline, CDR1 is SNHLY and CDR2 FYNNEI. The CDR3 sequence: CASSADRAGNQPQHF. The CDR3 DNA reads TGTGCCAGCAGTGCCGACAGGGCAGGCAATCAGCCCCAGCATTTT. The variable domain in full, completed from reference TRBV2 and TRBJ1-5, reads EPEVTQTPSHQVTQMGQEVILRCVPISNHLYFYWYRQILGQKVEFLVSFYNNEISEKSEIFDDQFSVERPDGSNFTLKIRSTKLEDSAMYFCASSADRAGNQPQHFGDGTRLSIL.

This clone was observed a single time. The CDR3 sequence is CASSPGTSGTNEQFF. CDR3 sequence (DNA): TGTGCCAGCAGCCCCGGGACTAGCGGGACCAATGAGCAGTTCTTC. J is TRBJ2-1 and V is TRBV6-5; 13 bases fit TRBD2. Looked up from germline, CDR1 is MNHEY and CDR2 is SVGAGI. J was trimmed by 6 bases and V by 6 bases; bases with no gene match: 5. The CDR3 has 15 amino acids.